The sequence of this T cell receptor beta chain was determined in a study of shared clonotypes between healthy human individuals. Points from the study as a whole: It was anticipated that sequencing depth would influence how many clonotypes donors shared.

A remark on this clone: Its antigen remains unknown. One junction end disagrees with the germline gene, perhaps due to a read error.

Germline CDR1 is SGHRS and CDR2 is YFSETQ. The CDR3 is 15 amino acids. Sequencing on ten immunoSEQ deep assay plates was performed for unsorted PBMC DNA. Measured with immunoSEQ multiplex PCR; TCRdb has only the in-frame clones, and not every one. This table holds approximately 510,000 clones, roughly 78% found once. This receptor was identified in a woman aged 40 to 50 in good health. Some clones in this sample may be carry-over from other donors' samples. This chain uses TRBV5-1 with TRBJ2-2; TRBD1 might be the D (6 bases). The sequencing sample was made of PBMCs. CDR3 residues: CASSLGARNTGELFF. CDR3 bases: TGCGCCAGCAGTTTGGGGGCAAGGAACACCGGGGAGCTGTTTTTT.